The rows below give T cell receptor beta chains drawn from one sample of a study of blood T cell repertoires in COVID-19. Method: immunoSEQ multiplex PCR; TCRdb's copy keeps in-frame clones and lacks some. The sample records 200,000 to 250,000 clones, roughly 90% being singletons. The specimen sequenced was peripheral blood. The receptors were gathered from a man aged 25 to 40 who had recovered from COVID-19. The CDR3 runs from the conserved cysteine through the conserved F or W. The order of the fields is clone size, D gene, V gene, J gene, CDR3 protein, CDR3 DNA. D genes are given only for firm matches. Where a row states a size, it is once, few, many or the class of an expanded clone; other rows omit it.

clone_size: NA
d_call: NA
v_call: TRBV6-1
j_call: TRBJ2-7
cdr3_aa: CASSEAPAYEQYF
cdr3_nt: TGTGCCAGCAGTGAAGCGCCAGCGTACGAGCAGTACTTC

clone_size: NA
d_call: NA
v_call: TRBV24-1
j_call: TRBJ1-1
cdr3_aa: CATRAPGNTEAFF
cdr3_nt: TGTGCCACCAGAGCCCCTGGGAACACTGAAGCTTTCTTT

clone_size: NA
d_call: TRBD1
v_call: TRBV5-1
j_call: TRBJ2-7
cdr3_aa: CASSWDRGEQYF
cdr3_nt: TGCGCCAGCAGCTGGGACAGGGGCGAGCAGTACTTC

clone_size: NA
d_call: NA
v_call: TRBV18
j_call: TRBJ2-7
cdr3_aa: CASSMRQVTYEQYF
cdr3_nt: TGTGCCAGCTCAATGCGACAGGTGACCTACGAGCAGTACTTC

clone_size: NA
d_call: NA
v_call: TRBV3-1/TRBV3-2
j_call: TRBJ1-3
cdr3_aa: CASSQDRAGGNTIYF
cdr3_nt: TGTGCCAGCAGCCAAGATCGGGCAGGGGGAAACACCATATATTTT

clone_size: NA
d_call: NA
v_call: TRBV6-5
j_call: TRBJ2-2
cdr3_aa: CASAPGGGQPGELFF
cdr3_nt: TGTGCCAGCGCTCCTGGGGGCGGCCAACCCGGGGAGCTGTTTTTT

clone_size: few
d_call: NA
v_call: TRBV4-1
j_call: TRBJ2-3
cdr3_aa: CASSQAADTLFTDTQYF
cdr3_nt: TGCGCCAGCAGCCAAGCCGCGGACACCCTCTTCACAGATACGCAGTATTTT

clone_size: NA
d_call: NA
v_call: TRBV5-6
j_call: TRBJ1-1
cdr3_aa: CASSSRGGEAFF
cdr3_nt: TGTGCCAGCAGCTCGCGGGGCGGTGAAGCTTTCTTT

clone_size: few
d_call: NA
v_call: TRBV5-1
j_call: TRBJ2-7
cdr3_aa: CASTQGSADEQYF
cdr3_nt: TGCGCCAGCACCCAGGGTTCGGCTGACGAGCAGTACTTC

clone_size: NA
d_call: TRBD2
v_call: TRBV13
j_call: TRBJ2-1
cdr3_aa: CASSSWTSGGVSYNEQFF
cdr3_nt: TGTGCCAGCAGCTCTTGGACTAGCGGGGGGGTCTCCTACAATGAGCAGTTCTTC

clone_size: NA
d_call: NA
v_call: TRBV5-4
j_call: TRBJ1-5
cdr3_aa: CASRSGVDSNQPQHF
cdr3_nt: TGTGCCAGCAGGTCGGGGGTCGATAGCAATCAGCCCCAGCATTTT

clone_size: NA
d_call: NA
v_call: TRBV5-1
j_call: TRBJ1-2
cdr3_aa: CASSLGTDPAYGYTF
cdr3_nt: TGCGCCAGCAGCTTGGGGACAGATCCGGCTTATGGCTACACCTTC

clone_size: NA
d_call: NA
v_call: TRBV18
j_call: TRBJ1-2
cdr3_aa: CASSPSDTYYGYTF
cdr3_nt: TGTGCCAGCTCACCAAGTGACACCTACTATGGCTACACCTTC

clone_size: NA
d_call: NA
v_call: TRBV4-1
j_call: TRBJ2-2
cdr3_aa: CASSPSTTGELFF
cdr3_nt: TGCGCCAGCAGCCCTAGCACCACCGGGGAGCTGTTTTTT

clone_size: NA
d_call: NA
v_call: TRBV5-1
j_call: TRBJ1-4
cdr3_aa: CASSLVWGDNEKLFF
cdr3_nt: TGCGCCAGCAGCTTGGTGTGGGGGGATAATGAAAAACTGTTTTTT

clone_size: NA
d_call: TRBD1
v_call: TRBV3-1/TRBV3-2
j_call: TRBJ1-6
cdr3_aa: CASSQEGGQGVKKNSPLHF
cdr3_nt: TGTGCCAGCAGCCAAGAAGGGGGACAGGGGGTTAAGAAAAATTCACCCCTCCACTTT

clone_size: NA
d_call: NA
v_call: TRBV29-1
j_call: TRBJ1-5
cdr3_aa: CSVGHSNQPQHF
cdr3_nt: TGCAGCGTGGGACATAGCAATCAGCCCCAGCATTTT

clone_size: NA
d_call: NA
v_call: TRBV5-1
j_call: TRBJ2-5
cdr3_aa: CASSPGGGEETQYF
cdr3_nt: TGCGCCAGCAGCCCTGGCGGCGGGGAAGAGACCCAGTACTTC